The 3 T cell receptor beta chains presented below share a single source sample, sequenced in a study of blood T cells in healthy people across ages. Then a second PCR, running about 6 to 12 cycles, was carried out with a sample-barcoded 5' primer and a J-beta primer mix. MiXCR, applied by TCRdb to the 5' RACE reads, yields one record per CDR3 protein. Of 650,000 or so distinct CDR3 sequences listed, over 40% are singletons. The specimen sequenced was blood. These receptors came from a woman over 75 in good health.

With respect to this clonotype: Sequence at one end of the junction differs from germline and may be a read error. The chain joins TRBV5-1 to TRBJ2-1; 8 nucleotides align to TRBD2. This CDR3 region has 15 residues. From germline, CDR1 is SGHRS and CDR2 YFSETQ. Written as DNA, the CDR3 is TGCGTCAGCAGCTTGGTAGTTAGCGGGGAGAGTGAGCAGTTCTTC. Its translation: CVSSLVVSGESEQFF. Together with reference TRBV5-1 and TRBJ2-1, the CDR3 gives the full variable domain: KAGVTQTPRYLIKTRGQQVTLSCSPISGHRSVSWYQQTPGQGLQFLFEYFSETQRNKGNFPGRFSGRQFSNSRSEMNVSTLELGDSALYLCVSSLVVSGESEQFFGPGTRLTVL.

Comments on this clonotype: A much larger clone sits a single nucleotide away, making a read error possible. The rearrangement uses TRBV29-1 and TRBJ2-7; D gene uncertain. The better agreement between TRBJ2-5 and the DNA end casts doubt on the J call. CDR3 size: 13 residues. CDR1 is SQVTM, CDR2 ANQGSEA, per germline. The DNA of the CDR3 is TGCAGCGTTGCCCGGGCGACCCACGAGACCCAGTACTTC. Residues: CSVARATHETQYF.

This clonotype has at least ten counts. The V gene is TRBV20-1, the J gene TRBJ2-1; D is perhaps TRBD2 (6 bases). V lost 0 bases and J lost 7, with 19 bases in between. The CDR3 sequence is 16 residues long. Per the germline V gene, CDR1 is DFQATT and CDR2 is SNEGSKA (reference sequence). CDR3 residues: CSARDRRGTGGNEQFF. The CDR3 DNA reads as TGCAGTGCTAGAGATCGGCGAGGGACTGGGGGAAATGAGCAGTTCTTC.